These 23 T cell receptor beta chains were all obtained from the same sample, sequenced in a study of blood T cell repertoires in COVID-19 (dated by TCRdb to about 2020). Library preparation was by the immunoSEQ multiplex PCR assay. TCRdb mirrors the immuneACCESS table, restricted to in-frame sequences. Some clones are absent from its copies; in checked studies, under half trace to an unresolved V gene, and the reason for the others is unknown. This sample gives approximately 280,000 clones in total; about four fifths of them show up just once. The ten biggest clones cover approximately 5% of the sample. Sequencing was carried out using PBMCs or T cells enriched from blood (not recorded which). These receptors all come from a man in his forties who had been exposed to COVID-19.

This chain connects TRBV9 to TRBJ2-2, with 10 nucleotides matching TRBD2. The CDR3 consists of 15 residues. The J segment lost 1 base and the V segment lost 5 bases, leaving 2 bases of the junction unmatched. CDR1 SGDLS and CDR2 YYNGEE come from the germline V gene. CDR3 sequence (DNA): TGTGCCAGCAGATCTAGCGGGAGGAACACCGGGGAGCTGTTTTTT. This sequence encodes CASRSSGRNTGELFF.

CDR3 in DNA: TGTGCCAGCTCACCAAACGTAGGGGATCAGCCCCAGCATTTT. It encodes CASSPNVGDQPQHF. The chain joins TRBV18 to TRBJ1-5; a possible D gene is TRBD1 (5 bases). The V end lost 2 bases, the J end lost 5 bases, and 10 bases lay between the germline ends. The CDR3 has 14 residues. The germline V gene has CDR1 KGHSH and CDR2 LQKENI.

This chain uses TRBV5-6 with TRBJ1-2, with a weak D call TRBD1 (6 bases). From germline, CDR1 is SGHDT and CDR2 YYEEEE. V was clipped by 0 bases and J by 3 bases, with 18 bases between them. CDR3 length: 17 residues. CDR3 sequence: CASSLGRGSGNYYGYTF. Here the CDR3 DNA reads TGTGCCAGCAGCTTGGGCAGGGGTTCTGGGAACTACTATGGCTACACCTTC.

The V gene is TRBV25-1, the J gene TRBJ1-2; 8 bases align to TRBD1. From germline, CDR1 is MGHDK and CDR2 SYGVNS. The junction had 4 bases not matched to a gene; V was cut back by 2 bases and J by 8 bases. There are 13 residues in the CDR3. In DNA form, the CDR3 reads TGTGCCAGCAGTGAACGACAGGGGTACGGCTACACCTTC. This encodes CASSERQGYGYTF.

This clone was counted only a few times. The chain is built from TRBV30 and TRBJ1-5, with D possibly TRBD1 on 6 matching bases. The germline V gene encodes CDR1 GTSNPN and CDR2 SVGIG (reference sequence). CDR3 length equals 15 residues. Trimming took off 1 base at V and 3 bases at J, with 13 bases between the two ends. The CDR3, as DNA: TGTGCCTGGAGTGCGGGAGGGGGATACAATCAGCCCCAGCATTTT. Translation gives CAWSAGGGYNQPQHF.

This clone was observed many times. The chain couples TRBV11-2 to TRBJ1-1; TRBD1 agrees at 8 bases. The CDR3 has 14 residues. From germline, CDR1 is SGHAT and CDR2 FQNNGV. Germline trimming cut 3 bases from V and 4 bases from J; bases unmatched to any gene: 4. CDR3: CASSFQGASTEAFF. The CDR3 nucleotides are TGTGCCAGCAGCTTCCAGGGGGCGTCCACTGAAGCTTTCTTT.

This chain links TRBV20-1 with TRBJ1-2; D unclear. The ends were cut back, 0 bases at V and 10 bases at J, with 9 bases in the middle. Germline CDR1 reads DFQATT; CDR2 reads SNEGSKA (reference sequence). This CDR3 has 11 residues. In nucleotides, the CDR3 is TGCAGTGCTAGAGAAACGGTAACCTACACCTTC. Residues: CSARETVTYTF.

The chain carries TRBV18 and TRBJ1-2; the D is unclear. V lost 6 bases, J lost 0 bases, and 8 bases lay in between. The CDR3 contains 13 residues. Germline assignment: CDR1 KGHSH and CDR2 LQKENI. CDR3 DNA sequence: TGTGCCAGCTCCCTCGGGACTAACTATGGCTACACCTTC. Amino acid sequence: CASSLGTNYGYTF.

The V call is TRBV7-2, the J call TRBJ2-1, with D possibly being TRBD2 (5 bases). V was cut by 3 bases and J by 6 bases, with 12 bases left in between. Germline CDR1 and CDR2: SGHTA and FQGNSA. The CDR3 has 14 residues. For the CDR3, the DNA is TGTGCCAGCAGCTTCCGGGAACGTGGCAATGAGCAGTTCTTC. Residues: CASSFRERGNEQFF.

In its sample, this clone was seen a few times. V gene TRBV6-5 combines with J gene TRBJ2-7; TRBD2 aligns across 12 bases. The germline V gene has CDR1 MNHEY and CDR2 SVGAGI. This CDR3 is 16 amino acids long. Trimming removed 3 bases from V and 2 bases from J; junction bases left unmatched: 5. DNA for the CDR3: TGTGCCAGCAGTTATTCGCTAGCGGGAGGGACCTACGAGCAGTACTTC. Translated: CASSYSLAGGTYEQYF.

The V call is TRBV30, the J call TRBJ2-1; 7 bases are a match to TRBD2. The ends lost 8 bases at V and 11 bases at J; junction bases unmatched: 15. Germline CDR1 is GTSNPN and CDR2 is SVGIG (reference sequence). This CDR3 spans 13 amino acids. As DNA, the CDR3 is TGTGCCGGCCGTCTAGCGGTTGTTAATAAGCAGTTCTTC. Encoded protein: CAGRLAVVNKQFF.

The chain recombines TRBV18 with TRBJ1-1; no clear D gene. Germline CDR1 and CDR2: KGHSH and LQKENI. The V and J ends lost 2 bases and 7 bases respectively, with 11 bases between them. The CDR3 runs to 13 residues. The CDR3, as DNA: TGTGCCAGCTCACCAATAGAGAGGAATGAAGCTTTCTTT. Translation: CASSPIERNEAFF.

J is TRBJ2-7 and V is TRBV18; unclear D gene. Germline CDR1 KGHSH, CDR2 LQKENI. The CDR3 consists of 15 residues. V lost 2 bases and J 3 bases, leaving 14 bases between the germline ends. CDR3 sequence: CASSPGATGNYEQYF. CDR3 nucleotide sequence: TGTGCCAGCTCACCAGGTGCGACTGGCAACTACGAGCAGTACTTC.

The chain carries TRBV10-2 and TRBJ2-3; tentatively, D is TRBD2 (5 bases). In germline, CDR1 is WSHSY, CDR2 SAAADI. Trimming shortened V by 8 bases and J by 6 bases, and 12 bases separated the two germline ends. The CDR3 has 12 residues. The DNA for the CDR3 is TGCGCCAGCTCTAGCCGGGTTGATACGCAGTATTTT. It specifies CASSSRVDTQYF.

CDR3: CASSFELTYNEQFF. In DNA, the CDR3 is TGTGCCAGCAGCTTTGAGCTAACCTACAATGAGCAGTTCTTC. This rearrangement joins TRBV7-9 to TRBJ2-1; D uncertain. V shed 3 bases and J shed 2 bases, with 8 bases lying between them. The CDR3 length is 14 residues. Germline loops: CDR1 SEHNR, CDR2 FQNEAQ (reference sequence).

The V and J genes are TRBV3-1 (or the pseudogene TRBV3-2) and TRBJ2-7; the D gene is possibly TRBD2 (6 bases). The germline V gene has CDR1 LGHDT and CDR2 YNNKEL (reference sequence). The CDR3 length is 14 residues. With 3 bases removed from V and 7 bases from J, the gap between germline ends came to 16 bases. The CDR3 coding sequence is TGTGCCAGCAGCCAGGCCCGACTAGTAGGGGAGCAGTACTTC. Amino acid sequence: CASSQARLVGEQYF.

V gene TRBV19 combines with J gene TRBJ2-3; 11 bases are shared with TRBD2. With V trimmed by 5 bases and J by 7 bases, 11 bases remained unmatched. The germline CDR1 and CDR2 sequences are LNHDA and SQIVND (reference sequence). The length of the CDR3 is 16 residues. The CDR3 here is CASSLLAGVYGNTQYF. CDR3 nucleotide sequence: TGTGCCAGTAGTCTACTAGCGGGAGTTTATGGAAATACGCAGTATTTT.

As DNA, the CDR3 is TGTGCCAGCAGTTCCCCTGGACTAGCGGGGTGGGAGCAGTTCTTC. Translated: CASSSPGLAGWEQFF. V and J are TRBV6-5 and TRBJ2-1; 12 bases agree with TRBD2. Unmatched junction bases numbered 8, after V lost 4 bases and J lost 10 bases. Germline CDR1 is MNHEY and CDR2 is SVGAGI. The CDR3 is made up of 15 amino acids.

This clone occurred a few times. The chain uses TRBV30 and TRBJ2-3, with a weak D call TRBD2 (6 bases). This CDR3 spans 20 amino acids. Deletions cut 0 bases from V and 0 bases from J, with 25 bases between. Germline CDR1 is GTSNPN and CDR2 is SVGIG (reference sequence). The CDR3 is CAWSVLVIGLEGTSTDTQYF. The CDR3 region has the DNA TGTGCCTGGAGTGTCCTCGTGATAGGGTTGGAGGGGACTAGCACAGATACGCAGTATTTT.

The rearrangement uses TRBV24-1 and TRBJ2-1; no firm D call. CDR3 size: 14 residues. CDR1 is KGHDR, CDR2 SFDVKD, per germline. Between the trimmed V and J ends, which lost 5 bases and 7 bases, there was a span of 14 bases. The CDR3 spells CATSVGLSSNEQFF. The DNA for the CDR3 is TGTGCCACCAGTGTTGGTCTGTCGAGTAATGAGCAGTTCTTC.

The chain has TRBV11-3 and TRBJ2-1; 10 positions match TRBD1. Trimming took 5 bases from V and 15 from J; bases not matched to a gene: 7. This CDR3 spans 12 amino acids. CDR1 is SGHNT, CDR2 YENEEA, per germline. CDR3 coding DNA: TGTGCCAGCAGCGCCGGACAGGGGGTGGGGTTCTTC. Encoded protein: CASSAGQGVGFF. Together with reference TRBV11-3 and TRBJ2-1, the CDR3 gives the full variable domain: EAGVVQSPRYKIIEKKQPVAFWCNPISGHNTLYWYLQNLGQGPELLIRYENEEAVDDSQLPKDRFSAERLKGVDSTLKIQPAELGDSAVYLCASSAGQGVGFFGPGTRLTVL.

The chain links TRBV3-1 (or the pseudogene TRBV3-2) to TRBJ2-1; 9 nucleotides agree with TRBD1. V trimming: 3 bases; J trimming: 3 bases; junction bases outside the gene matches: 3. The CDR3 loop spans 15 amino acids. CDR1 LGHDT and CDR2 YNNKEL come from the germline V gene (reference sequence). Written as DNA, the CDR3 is TGTGCCAGCAGCCACGGGACAGGGTTCTACAATGAGCAGTTCTTC. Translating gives CASSHGTGFYNEQFF.

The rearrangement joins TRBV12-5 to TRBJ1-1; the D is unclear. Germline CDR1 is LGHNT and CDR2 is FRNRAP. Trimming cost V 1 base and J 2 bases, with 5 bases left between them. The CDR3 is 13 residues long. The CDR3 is CASGLGSNTEAFF. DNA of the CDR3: TGTGCTAGTGGTTTGGGGAGTAACACTGAAGCTTTCTTT.